The 25 T cell receptor beta chains below all came from one sample that was sequenced in a study of vaccination and CD4 T cells after COVID-19. As for time point: late sampling 161 to 241 days after vaccination in three convalescent patients. TCRdb analysed the PCR reads with MiXCR anew, one entry per CDR3 protein. The data contain approximately 36,000 distinct CDR3 sequences, 36% of them seen just once; the ten biggest clones take up approximately 6.3%. The specimen was CD4+ T cells from blood, collected about 7 months after SARS-CoV-2 vaccination. The receptors originated from a human donor who had recovered from COVID-19.

The J gene is TRBJ2-7, the V gene TRBV28, with 10 positions matching TRBD2. Germline values: CDR1 MDHEN, CDR2 SYDVKM. Germline trimming cut 6 bases from V and 4 bases from J; bases unmatched to any gene: 9. The CDR3 covers 15 residues. CDR3 in DNA: TGTGCCAGCAGCTTGGGAGGACTAGCGGAATACGAGCAGTACTTC. Translation: CASSLGGLAEYEQYF. The variable domain in full, with the rest retrieved from reference TRBV28 and TRBJ2-7, is DVKVTQSSRYLVKRTGEKVFLECVQDMDHENMFWYRQDPGLGLRLIYFSYDVKMKEKGDIPEGYSVSREKKERFSLILESASTNQTSMYLCASSLGGLAEYEQYFGPGTRLTVT.

The V gene is TRBV24-1, the J gene TRBJ1-1; D unclear. CDR1 and CDR2 (germline): KGHDR, SFDVKD. This CDR3 region has 12 residues. Between the trimmed V and J ends, which lost 0 bases and 6 bases, there was a span of 4 bases. The CDR3 reads CATSDLGAEAFF. CDR3 sequence (DNA): TGTGCCACCAGTGATTTGGGAGCTGAAGCTTTCTTT.

The chain recombines TRBV20-1 with TRBJ2-7; D is perhaps TRBD1 (6 bases). Trimming left V 3 bases short and J 0 bases short, with 15 bases between. CDR3 length equals 15 residues. Germline V lookup: CDR1 DFQATT, CDR2 SNEGSKA (reference sequence). CDR3 loop: CSASSPLRGSYEQYF. CDR3 in DNA: TGCAGTGCTAGTTCCCCCCTCAGGGGCTCCTACGAGCAGTACTTC.

This clonotype was seen more than once but under ten times. This sequence joins TRBV28 and TRBJ1-1; D call uncertain. Germline loops: CDR1 MDHEN, CDR2 SYDVKM. V lost 0 bases and J lost 1, with 9 bases in between. There are 15 residues in the CDR3. CDR3 nucleotides: TGTGCCAGCAGTTTATGGTATAGGAAGAACACTGAAGCTTTCTTT. It yields the protein CASSLWYRKNTEAFF.

There are a few counts of this clonotype. The rearrangement uses TRBV19 and TRBJ1-2, with 7 bases identical to TRBD1. V trimming: 8 bases; J trimming: 4 bases; junction bases outside the gene matches: 7. Germline-derived CDR1 and CDR2 are LNHDA and SQIVND (reference sequence). The CDR3 has 13 amino acids. The CDR3 nucleotides read TGTGCCAGTGGGAACAGGGGACTCTATGGCTACACCTTC. Protein sequence: CASGNRGLYGYTF.

This chain uses TRBV5-6 with TRBJ2-1, with D tentatively TRBD1 (6 bases). From germline, CDR1 is SGHDT and CDR2 YYEEEE. The CDR3 extends over 14 amino acids. The V gene lost 4 bases and the J gene lost 9 bases, with 17 bases spanning the gap. CDR3 DNA sequence: TGTGCCAGCAGCCGAAGAACAGGGTTAGGTGAGCAGTTCTTC. Amino acids: CASSRRTGLGEQFF.

This clonotype was found a few times. V usage is TRBV7-8 and J usage is TRBJ2-5; D is perhaps TRBD1 or TRBD2 (5 bases each). V was pared by 0 bases and J by 3 bases, with 20 bases between. CDR3 length: 18 amino acids. Germline V gene sequence: CDR1 SGHVS, CDR2 FQNEAQ. The CDR3 sequence is CASSLAKGQIRGKETQYF. CDR3 sequence (DNA): TGTGCCAGCAGCTTAGCGAAGGGGCAGATCCGGGGAAAAGAGACCCAGTACTTC.

This clonotype was detected a few times. The chain is built from TRBV7-9 and TRBJ2-1; unclear D gene. The V end lost 4 bases, the J end lost 3 bases, and 16 bases lay between the germline ends. CDR3 length: 16 amino acids. The germline gives CDR1 SEHNR, CDR2 FQNEAQ (reference sequence). This CDR3 reads CASSSVALSDYNEQFF. CDR3 bases: TGTGCCAGCAGCTCGGTGGCGCTTTCGGACTACAATGAGCAGTTCTTC.

This clonotype was seen only once. An end of the junction does not agree with germline; a read error may underlie this. V is TRBV6-4 and J is TRBJ2-1, with D unresolved. CDR3 size: 13 residues. The germline gives CDR1 MRHNA, CDR2 SNTAGT. The CDR3 DNA reads TGTGCCATCAGTGACACTTTGCCCAATGAGCAGTTCTTC. Its translation is CAISDTLPNEQFF.

This chain links TRBV7-3 with TRBJ2-3, with a possible D match to TRBD1 (6 bases). The CDR3 has 15 residues. The V gene's germline CDR1 is SGHTA and CDR2 FQGTGA. Trimming pared 3 bases from V and 5 bases from J, leaving 15 bases between. The CDR3 DNA sequence: TGTGCCAGCAGCTTGGGGGCTATTGGAATAGATACGCAGTATTTT. Its translation is CASSLGAIGIDTQYF. The full variable domain, rest sourced from reference TRBV7-3 and TRBJ2-3, is GAGVSQTPSNKVTEKGKYVELRCDPISGHTALYWYRQSLGQGPEFLIYFQGTGAADDSGLPNDRFFAVRPEGSVSTLKIQRTERGDSAVYLCASSLGAIGIDTQYFGPGTRLTVL.

This clonotype was seen a handful of times. The chain carries TRBV27 and TRBJ2-5, with TRBD2 identical over 8 bases. The V and J ends lost 4 bases and 5 bases, in that order; junction bases with no gene match: 9. The CDR3 totals 15 residues. Germline loops: CDR1 MNHEY, CDR2 SMNVEV (reference sequence). The CDR3 DNA follows: TGTGCCAGCAGTTCCCTAGCGGGTTGGGGGGAGACCCAGTACTTC. Its translation is CASSSLAGWGETQYF.

The chain combines TRBV20-1 with TRBJ2-7, with D unclear. Germline V gene sequence: CDR1 DFQATT, CDR2 SNEGSKA (reference sequence). V gave up 3 bases and J gave up 3 bases, with 15 bases separating them. The CDR3 runs to 14 residues. The CDR3 DNA reads TGCAGTGCTAGTGTGTTCGTGGCAGGCTACGAGCAGTACTTC. It codes for CSASVFVAGYEQYF.

The J gene is TRBJ2-4, the V gene TRBV20-1; the match to TRBD2 covers 14 bases. V trimming: 3 bases; J trimming: 2 bases; junction bases outside the gene matches: 9. From germline, CDR1 is DFQATT and CDR2 SNEGSKA (reference sequence). There are 18 residues in the CDR3. The CDR3: CSASLGLAGASPKNIQYF. The CDR3, as DNA: TGCAGTGCTAGTTTGGGACTAGCGGGAGCCTCCCCCAAAAACATTCAGTACTTC.

This clonotype was counted only a few times. The chain carries TRBV19 and TRBJ2-1; D may be TRBD1 or TRBD2 (7 bases each). This CDR3 is 14 amino acids long. Germline CDR1 and CDR2: LNHDA and SQIVND (reference sequence). Trimming stripped 0 bases from V and 8 bases from J, with 11 bases between. The CDR3 sequence: CASSIDPGGDEQFF. For the CDR3, the DNA is TGTGCCAGTAGTATAGATCCAGGGGGGGATGAGCAGTTCTTC.

This clonotype has only a few counts. The chain links TRBV6-4 to TRBJ2-3; 10 bases are a match to TRBD2. With 3 bases clipped from V and 3 bases from J, the junction kept 0 bases outside the gene matches. The CDR3 runs to 14 residues. Germline CDR1 MRHNA, CDR2 SNTAGT. CDR3 sequence (DNA): TGTGCCAGCAGTGAGACTAGCGGGACAGATACGCAGTATTTT. This codes for CASSETSGTDTQYF.

The genes are TRBV6-1 and TRBJ1-6, with a possible D match to TRBD1 (5 bases). CDR1 and CDR2 from the germline V gene are MNHNS and SASEGT. The CDR3 has 15 amino acids. Trimming shortened V by 6 bases and J by 6 bases, and 15 bases separated the two germline ends. The chain's CDR3 is CASRRGADRNSPLHF. The CDR3 nucleotides read TGTGCCAGCAGAAGGGGAGCAGATCGTAATTCACCCCTCCACTTT.

The chain links TRBV10-3 to TRBJ1-6; 9 bases align to TRBD1. CDR1 is ENHRY, CDR2 SYGVKD, per germline. This CDR3 spans 15 amino acids. V shed 10 bases and J 5 bases; nucleotides not matched to a gene: 9. The CDR3 DNA sequence: TGTGCCACCAGGACAGGGGCGTCCGATAATTCACCCCTCCACTTT. Translating gives CATRTGASDNSPLHF.

This chain connects TRBV20-1 to TRBJ2-7; the D gene could be TRBD1 or TRBD2 (5 bases each). The germline CDR1 and CDR2 sequences are DFQATT and SNEGSKA (reference sequence). The ends were cut back, 3 bases at V and 3 bases at J, with 15 bases in the middle. The CDR3 has 14 residues. This CDR3 is CSASGKRDGYEQYF. Here the CDR3 DNA reads TGCAGTGCTAGTGGAAAACGGGACGGCTACGAGCAGTACTTC.

This clonotype has just a few counts. The chain links TRBV15 to TRBJ2-6; D may correspond to TRBD1 or TRBD2 (5 bases each). The length of the CDR3 is 16 residues. V dropped 4 bases and J dropped 3 bases, with 13 bases sitting between them. Looked up from germline, CDR1 is LNHNV and CDR2 is YYDKDF (reference sequence). In DNA form, the CDR3 reads TGTGCCACCAGCATATCCGGGGCGGATGGGGCCAACGTCCTGACTTTC. Translation: CATSISGADGANVLTF.

This chain links TRBV20-1 with TRBJ2-5; 7 bases match TRBD1. This CDR3 is 14 amino acids long. Germline V gives CDR1 DFQATT, CDR2 SNEGSKA (reference sequence). With V trimmed by 7 bases and J by 3 bases, 11 bases remained unmatched. The CDR3 DNA reads as TGCAGTGTCCCGACAGGGCCCGGGGAAGAGACCCAGTACTTC. Amino acids: CSVPTGPGEETQYF.

This chain uses TRBV19 with TRBJ2-1; 7 bases line up with TRBD2. Germline loops: CDR1 LNHDA, CDR2 SQIVND (reference sequence). J gave up 8 bases and V 6 bases, and 7 bases lay outside the gene matches. The CDR3 is 13 residues long. CDR3 in DNA: TGTGCCAGTAGGGGCGGGAGTACGGATGAGCAGTTCTTC. This sequence encodes CASRGGSTDEQFF.

The V gene is TRBV7-6, the J gene TRBJ1-4; D call uncertain. Germline V gives CDR1 SGHVS, CDR2 FNYEAQ. The V gene lost 5 bases and the J gene lost 8 bases, with 9 bases spanning the gap. The CDR3 is made up of 12 amino acids. Here the CDR3 DNA reads TGTGCCAGCAGCCCAGACCGGGAAAAACTGTTTTTT. Protein product: CASSPDREKLFF.

The CDR3 sequence: CASSLSLAGVTEQFF. In DNA, the CDR3 is TGTGCCAGCAGCTTAAGTCTAGCGGGAGTGACTGAGCAGTTCTTC. The chain links TRBV7-3 to TRBJ2-1; TRBD2 agrees at 10 bases. There are 15 residues in the CDR3. Trimming took 1 base from V and 9 from J; bases not matched to a gene: 6. Germline-derived CDR1 and CDR2 are SGHTA and FQGTGA. Using reference TRBV7-3 and TRBJ2-1 for the parts outside the CDR3, the full variable domain is GAGVSQTPSNKVTEKGKYVELRCDPISGHTALYWYRQSLGQGPEFLIYFQGTGAADDSGLPNDRFFAVRPEGSVSTLKIQRTERGDSAVYLCASSLSLAGVTEQFFGPGTRLTVL.

This sequence joins TRBV2 and TRBJ2-7, with a possible D match to TRBD2 (5 bases). This CDR3 comprises 16 residues. Between the trimmed V and J ends, which lost 3 bases and 5 bases, there was a span of 20 bases. Germline loops: CDR1 SNHLY, CDR2 FYNNEI. The CDR3 coding sequence is TGTGCCAGCAGTGATCAAGCGGACCTATGGGCCCACGAGCAGTACTTC. Translating gives CASSDQADLWAHEQYF.

This clonotype appeared a few times. V is TRBV6-5 and J is TRBJ2-1, with 8 bases that match TRBD1. Germline lookup yields CDR1 MNHEY and CDR2 SVGAGI. V was clipped by 0 bases and J by 9 bases; unmatched bases: 7. This CDR3 contains 15 residues. CDR3 sequence: CASSYSPGQGGEQFF. CDR3 nucleotide sequence: TGTGCCAGCAGTTACTCCCCTGGACAGGGAGGTGAGCAGTTCTTC.